This record covers a single TCR beta chain. The data were obtained in a study of blood T cell repertoires in COVID-19. As handled by the study authors: Estimates of nucleated cell counts were drawn from the amplification of reference gene primers. The table came from immunoSEQ multiplex PCR; TCRdb's copy has only in-frame clones and leaves some out. V and J calls and clone size follow that table, whereas D and trimming were derived from the DNA. The sample lists about 300,000 clones; nearly 90% were seen once. Clinical history reported by participants formed the basis on which cohorts were assigned. Donors of Cohort 3 who recovered were those that had two negative PCRs, clearance, or symptom resolution. The CDR3 length is 14 residues. Germline V gene data show CDR1 as MNHEY and CDR2 as SVGEGT. The V end lost 6 bases, the J end lost 0 bases, and 9 bases lay between the germline ends.

Sequences were obtained from PBMCs or T cells enriched from blood (not recorded which). The clonotype comes from a woman in her twenties or thirties who had recovered from COVID-19. V is TRBV6-2 or TRBV6-3 and J is TRBJ1-5; maybe TRBD1 (6 bases). The CDR3 loop reads CASSRDNSNQPQHF. CDR3 DNA: TGTGCCAGCAGCCGGGACAATAGCAATCAGCCCCAGCATTTT.